One sample yielded the 5 T cell receptor beta chains listed below, sequenced in a study of T cell responses to AZD1222 COVID-19 vaccine (dated by TCRdb to the early 2020s). The receptor library was made with the immunoSEQ multiplex PCR assay. TCRdb retrieved this table from immuneACCESS and kept in-frame rearrangements only. Not all clones are present; in checked studies, unresolved V genes account for under half, and no reason is known for the remainder. The sample includes approximately 84,000 clones, with around 82% observed a single time. The ten largest clones capture about 1.3% of the sample. Explained via the paper, the time point label denotes: about 28 days (+/-7) after the second vaccine dose. The source was peripheral blood, collected 28 days after the second AZD1222 dose. The receptors here all came from an adult who received the AZD1222 COVID-19 vaccine.

The chain joins TRBV27 to TRBJ2-7, with D unresolved. Between the trimmed V and J ends, which lost 5 bases and 7 bases, there was a span of 18 bases. CDR3 length: 14 residues. CDR1 is MNHEY, CDR2 SMNVEV, per germline (reference sequence). The CDR3 nucleotides are TGTGCCAGCAGTCCGACGACGGTTCCTTGGGAGCAGTACTTC. As protein: CASSPTTVPWEQYF.

The chain combines TRBV6-2 or TRBV6-3 with TRBJ2-2; either TRBD1 or TRBD2 may fit D (6 bases each). The CDR3 extends over 16 amino acids. V was pared by 0 bases and J by 7 bases, with 15 bases between. Germline V gives CDR1 MNHEY, CDR2 SVGEGT. Here the CDR3 reads CASSYSGGTSRGELFF. As DNA, the CDR3 is TGTGCCAGCAGTTACTCTGGCGGGACATCACGCGGGGAGCTGTTTTTT.

V usage is TRBV28 and J usage is TRBJ2-1; no definite D call. The CDR3 totals 12 residues. V was cut by 10 bases and J by 5 bases, with 12 bases left in between. The germline V gene encodes CDR1 MDHEN and CDR2 SYDVKM. The chain's CDR3 is CAILKPNNEQFF. DNA for the CDR3: TGTGCCATTTTGAAGCCAAACAATGAGCAGTTCTTC.

The V call is TRBV5-1, the J call TRBJ2-1; 10 nucleotides align to TRBD2. There are 18 residues in the CDR3. CDR1 and CDR2 from the germline V gene are SGHRS and YFSETQ. Germline trimming cut 1 base from V and 2 bases from J; bases unmatched to any gene: 9. The CDR3 reads CASSLLNSGRSAYNEQFF. The CDR3 nucleotides are TGCGCCAGCAGCTTGTTGAATAGCGGGAGGTCTGCCTACAATGAGCAGTTCTTC.

This clone was seen just once. The chain couples TRBV6-5 to TRBJ2-5; 8 bases match TRBD1. Trimming took 6 bases from V and 4 from J; bases not matched to a gene: 4. The CDR3 has 13 amino acids. From germline, CDR1 is MNHEY and CDR2 SVGAGI. The chain's CDR3 is CASRRTGRETQYF. In DNA, the CDR3 is TGTGCCAGCAGGAGGACAGGGAGAGAGACCCAGTACTTC.